The entry below gives a single T cell receptor (beta chain) sequence along with its context. Its antigen remains unidentified. The data were obtained in a study of CD8 T cells in ankylosing spondylitis. Study-wide results and limits: According to the report, clones linked to the disease were significantly enriched in matched synovial fluid samples taken from ankylosing spondylitis patients. Both synovial fluid and blood in reactive arthritis had previously been reported to carry some motif variants. A motif of fewer than ten highly homologous TCR beta variants was seen as apparently characteristic of ankylosing spondylitis blood.

TCRdb analysed the 5' RACE reads with MiXCR anew, one entry per CDR3 protein. The sample carries about 340,000 distinct CDR3 sequences, 20% recorded once. CDR1 ENHRY and CDR2 SYGVKD come from the germline V gene. J was trimmed by 4 bases and V by 2 bases; bases with no gene match: 2. The CDR3 has 15 amino acids. This clonotype was obtained from a male donor with ankylosing spondylitis or in good health (not recorded which). The J gene is TRBJ2-2, the V gene TRBV10-3, with 9 positions matching TRBD2. Sequencing was performed on blood, either unsorted or a sorted T cell fraction (not recorded which). CDR3 sequence: CAISEAGGLTGELFF. The CDR3 coding sequence is TGTGCCATCAGTGAGGCGGGGGGGCTCACCGGGGAGCTGTTTTTT.